The source of this T cell receptor beta chain is a study of beta chain features in type 1 diabetes. About the study: Across every sample, 107,917,701 sorted cells were examined in total. Study results and limitations: People with Type 1 diabetes carried modestly yet significantly shorter TCRB CDR3s in all four CD4+ subsets. TCRB rearrangement may or may not be influenced by HLA type; here this remained unresolved.

Expressed TCRB transcripts were sequenced after all isolated RNA was converted to cDNA. Measured with immunoSEQ multiplex PCR; TCRdb has only the in-frame clones, and not every one. The sample shows about 620,000 clones, 15% to 17% of them seen only once. In its sample, this clone was seen a few times. Its antigen is as yet unknown. CD4+ cells of the naive, central memory, regulatory and stem cell-like memory types were sorted via CD45RO/CCR7/CD25/CD127/CD95/CD27. The TCR sequence derives from a man aged 18 to 30 in good health. The source material was naive CD4+ T cells from blood.

The CDR3 region is CASSLDGRPTEAFF. As DNA, the CDR3 is TGTGCCAGCAGCTTAGATGGCAGGCCCACTGAAGCTTTCTTT. This chain links TRBV7-9 with TRBJ1-1; D gene uncertain. CDR3 size: 14 residues. V was clipped by 1 base and J by 4 bases, with 10 bases between them. Germline assignment: CDR1 SEHNR and CDR2 FQNEAQ (reference sequence).